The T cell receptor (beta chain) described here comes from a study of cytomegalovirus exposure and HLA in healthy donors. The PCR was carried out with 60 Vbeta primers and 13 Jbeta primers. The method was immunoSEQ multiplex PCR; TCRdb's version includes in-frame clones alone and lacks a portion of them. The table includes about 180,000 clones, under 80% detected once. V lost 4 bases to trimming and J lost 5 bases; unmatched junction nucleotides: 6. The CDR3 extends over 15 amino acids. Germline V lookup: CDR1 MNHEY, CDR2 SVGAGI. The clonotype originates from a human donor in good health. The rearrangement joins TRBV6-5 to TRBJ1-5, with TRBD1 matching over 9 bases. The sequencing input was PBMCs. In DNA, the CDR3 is TGTGCCAGCAGTTTAGGGACAGGGTTTGATCAGCCCCAGCATTTT. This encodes CASSLGTGFDQPQHF.